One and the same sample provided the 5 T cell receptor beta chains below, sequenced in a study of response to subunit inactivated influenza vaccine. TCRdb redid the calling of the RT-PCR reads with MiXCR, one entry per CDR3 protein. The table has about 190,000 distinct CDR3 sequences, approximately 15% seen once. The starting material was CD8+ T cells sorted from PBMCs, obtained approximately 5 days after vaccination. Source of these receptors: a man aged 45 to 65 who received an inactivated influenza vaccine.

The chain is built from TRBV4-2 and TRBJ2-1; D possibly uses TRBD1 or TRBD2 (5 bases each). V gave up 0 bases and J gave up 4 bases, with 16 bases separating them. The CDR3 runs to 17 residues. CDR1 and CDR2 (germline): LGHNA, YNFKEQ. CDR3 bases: TGTGCCAGCAGCCAAGATGGGGCCGGGGATTTTTACAATGAGCAGTTCTTC. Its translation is CASSQDGAGDFYNEQFF.

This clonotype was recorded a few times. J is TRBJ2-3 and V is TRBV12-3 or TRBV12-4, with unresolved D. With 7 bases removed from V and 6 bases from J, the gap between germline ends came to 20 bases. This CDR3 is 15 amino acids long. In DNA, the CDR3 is TGTGCCAGCACGCCGACCCAATTTCCCCCCGATACGCAGTATTTT. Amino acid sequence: CASTPTQFPPDTQYF.

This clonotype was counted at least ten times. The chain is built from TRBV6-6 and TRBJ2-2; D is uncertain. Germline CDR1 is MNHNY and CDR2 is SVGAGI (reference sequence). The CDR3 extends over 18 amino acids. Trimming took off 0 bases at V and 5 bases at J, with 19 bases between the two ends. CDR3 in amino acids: CASSYSSRHLDLTGELFF. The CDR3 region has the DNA TGTGCCAGCAGTTACTCGTCAAGGCACCTTGACCTAACCGGGGAGCTGTTTTTT.

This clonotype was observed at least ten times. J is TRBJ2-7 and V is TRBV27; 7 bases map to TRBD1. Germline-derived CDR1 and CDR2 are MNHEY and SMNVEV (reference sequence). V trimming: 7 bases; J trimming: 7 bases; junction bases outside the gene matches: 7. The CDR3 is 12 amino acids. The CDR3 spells CASMDPGQEQYF. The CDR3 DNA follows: TGTGCCAGCATGGACCCGGGACAGGAGCAGTACTTC.

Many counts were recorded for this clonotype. The CDR3 region is CASSLAGDPYEQYF. The CDR3 coding sequence is TGTGCCAGCAGTCTCGCGGGGGACCCCTACGAGCAGTACTTC. The rearrangement links TRBV28 to TRBJ2-7; 7 nucleotides line up with TRBD2. CDR3 length: 14 amino acids. In germline, CDR1 is MDHEN, CDR2 SYDVKM. V dropped 5 bases and J dropped 2; count of bases not matched to a gene: 6.